This T cell receptor (beta chain) is from a study of cytomegalovirus exposure and HLA in healthy donors. Turning to the study itself: Membership in the Caucasian-associated ancestry cluster was found for 75% to 85% of 300 to 400 genotyped donors. General study points: Roughly even sequencing depth across donors was the assumption behind the presence/absence analyses. With high specificity and sensitivity, the classifier reportedly diagnosed cytomegalovirus status.

A few counts support this clone. Its target is not known. Germline CDR1 reads SGHAT; CDR2 reads FQNNGV. The CDR3 has 13 residues. The trim removed 2 bases at V and 10 bases at J, leaving 4 bases unmatched. Healthy donors of bone marrow made up the group. The PCR made use of 60 Vbeta and 13 Jbeta primers. Here immunoSEQ multiplex PCR was the method, and the copy in TCRdb shows in-frame clones only, minus some. The table has 150,000 to 200,000 clones, about 78% seen once. V usage is TRBV11-2 and J usage is TRBJ1-4, with TRBD1 identical over 7 bases. The sequenced sample was PBMCs. This TCR was recovered from a woman between 45 and 65 years old in good health and CMV-seropositive. As DNA, the CDR3 is TGTGCCAGCAGCTTAACAGGGGAAGGAAAACTGTTTTTT. This encodes CASSLTGEGKLFF.